Below are 26 T cell receptor beta chains sequenced from a single sample in a study of vaccination effects on CD4 cells after COVID-19 (dated by TCRdb to the early 2020s). In the ViraFEST assay, PBMC were stimulated with viral peptide pools, and TCR sequencing was then used to find antigen-specific CD4+ T cell clonotypes based on their expansion. After about 10 days of culture, CD4+ T cells were isolated with the EasySep CD4+ T cell isolation kit. Participants received two doses of either the BNT162b2 or the mRNA-1273 mRNA SARS-CoV-2 vaccine. The library was produced with the immunoSEQ multiplex PCR assay. The table comes from immuneACCESS by way of TCRdb, which keeps in-frame sequences with V and J called. Part of the clones is missing from these tables; in studies checked, under half for an unresolved V gene and the rest for unknown reasons. The sample table lists approximately 31,000 clones, 72% of them with a count of one. Roughly 12% of the sample is in the top ten clones.

These TCRs are of unknown antigen specificity. The sample consisted of CD4+ T cells from PBMCs cultured with HCoV-229E spike peptides, taken after COVID-19 vaccination. Taken with the paper, the label for cell subset or site translates to: HCoV-229E spike overlapping peptide pool stimulation. The origin of the receptors is a human donor who received a COVID-19 vaccine.

This chain uses TRBV7-9 with TRBJ1-1; TRBD1 might be the D (6 bases). Germline CDR1 and CDR2: SEHNR and FQNEAQ (reference sequence). This CDR3 has 14 amino acids. V was cut by 6 bases and J by 2 bases, with 13 bases left in between. CDR3: CASSQQQGNTEAFF. CDR3 bases: TGTGCCAGCAGTCAACAACAGGGTAACACTGAAGCTTTCTTT.

DNA of the CDR3: TGTGCCAGCTCCGAACAGGGGATTGGCAATCAGCCCCAGCATTTT. It translates to CASSEQGIGNQPQHF. This chain uses TRBV18 with TRBJ1-5, with 7 bases lining up with TRBD1. This CDR3 is built from 15 residues. CDR1 and CDR2 (germline): KGHSH, LQKENI. The junction had 7 bases not matched to a gene; V was cut back by 6 bases and J by 2 bases.

This chain connects TRBV19 to TRBJ2-5; tentative D call: TRBD2 (6 bases). The CDR3 length is 16 residues. The germline V gene encodes CDR1 LNHDA and CDR2 SQIVND (reference sequence). The V and J ends lost 5 bases and 3 bases respectively, with 19 bases between them. The CDR3 is CASSYRRPGREETQYF. CDR3 nucleotides: TGTGCCAGTAGTTATCGGCGTCCCGGGAGAGAAGAGACCCAGTACTTC.

The gene calls are TRBV7-6 and TRBJ2-5, with 8 bases aligning to TRBD2. CDR1 and CDR2 (germline): SGHVS, FNYEAQ. This CDR3 spans 19 amino acids. Losses at the gene ends were 4 bases for V and 4 bases for J; bases not matched to a gene: 20. The CDR3, as DNA: TGTGCCAGCAGCTCACCGGGACCCGGGGGGAGCGGGAGTCTAGAGACCCAGTACTTC. Its translation is CASSSPGPGGSGSLETQYF.

The V call is TRBV7-8, the J call TRBJ2-7; the match to TRBD2 covers 10 bases. The junction had 11 bases not matched to a gene; V was cut back by 5 bases and J by 4 bases. This CDR3 is 16 amino acids long. The germline V gene has CDR1 SGHVS and CDR2 FQNEAQ. The CDR3 bases are TGTGCCAGCAGCCAGAGAAGCGGGGGGGGTGGGTACGAGCAGTACTTC. Protein product: CASSQRSGGGGYEQYF.

This clone was found a few times. The chain has TRBV7-8 and TRBJ2-7, with TRBD2 as a possible D gene (5 bases). CDR3 length equals 15 residues. Germline lookup yields CDR1 SGHVS and CDR2 FQNEAQ. The V end lost 0 bases, the J end lost 1 base, and 10 bases lay between the germline ends. The DNA for the CDR3 is TGTGCCAGCAGCTTAGCGGGAGTGGGTTCCTACGAGCAGTACTTC. Translation gives CASSLAGVGSYEQYF.

The V gene is TRBV29-1, the J gene TRBJ1-2, with 8 positions matching TRBD1. Germline V gene sequence: CDR1 SQVTM, CDR2 ANQGSEA. The CDR3 is 17 residues long. The trim removed 1 base at V and 4 bases at J, leaving 14 bases unmatched. The DNA for the CDR3 is TGCAGCGTTGAAGCGGAGCGAGGGACAGGCATCTTCTATGGCTACACCTTC. Encoded protein: CSVEAERGTGIFYGYTF.

The chain uses TRBV4-1 and TRBJ1-4, with unresolved D. V lost 2 bases, J lost 5 bases, and 18 bases lay in between. The germline CDR1 and CDR2 sequences are MGHRA and YSYEKL. This CDR3 is built from 17 residues. The CDR3 loop is CASSQFGFVISNEKLFF. In DNA form, the CDR3 reads TGCGCCAGCAGCCAATTCGGTTTTGTTATAAGCAATGAAAAACTGTTTTTT.

In this sample, this clone turned up a few times. The chain has TRBV4-1 and TRBJ2-1; weak D call: TRBD2 (6 bases). CDR1 and CDR2 (germline): MGHRA, YSYEKL. CDR3 length: 19 amino acids. V lost 0 bases, J lost 1 base, and 19 bases lay in between. CDR3 protein: CASSQDRDSGLPSYNEQFF. The CDR3 region has the DNA TGCGCCAGCAGCCAAGACCGGGACTCCGGCCTACCATCCTACAATGAGCAGTTCTTC.

V usage is TRBV7-9 and J usage is TRBJ1-1; D gene ambiguous. Germline V lookup: CDR1 SEHNR, CDR2 FQNEAQ (reference sequence). This CDR3 contains 11 residues. V shed 1 base and J shed 11 bases, with 8 bases lying between them. The CDR3 loop is CASSLEVVAFF. The CDR3 DNA is TGTGCCAGCAGCTTAGAAGTTGTCGCTTTCTTT.

This clone was counted between two and nine times. The gene calls are TRBV7-8 and TRBJ1-4, with D unclear. CDR1 SGHVS and CDR2 FQNEAQ come from the germline V gene. This CDR3 comprises 14 residues. V gave up 1 base and J gave up 0 bases, with 3 bases separating them. The CDR3 loop reads CASSLGATNEKLFF. CDR3 nucleotide sequence: TGTGCCAGCAGCTTAGGAGCAACTAATGAAAAACTGTTTTTT.

This sequence joins TRBV4-2 and TRBJ1-2; D is ambiguous. The length of the CDR3 is 13 residues. Trimming removed 1 base from V and 3 bases from J, with 6 bases in between. The V gene's germline CDR1 is LGHNA and CDR2 YNFKEQ. CDR3 sequence: CASSQGVDYGYTF. The CDR3 nucleotides read TGTGCCAGCAGCCAAGGCGTGGACTATGGCTACACCTTC.

V is TRBV6-5 and J is TRBJ2-7; the D gene is possibly TRBD2 (6 bases). Trimming removed 0 bases at V and 3 bases at J, with 15 bases between. CDR3 length: 16 amino acids. CDR1 MNHEY and CDR2 SVGAGI come from the germline V gene. CDR3 DNA sequence: TGTGCCAGCAGTTACTCAGGGGCTAGCGAAAGCTACGAGCAGTACTTC. It specifies CASSYSGASESYEQYF.

V is TRBV10-3 and J is TRBJ2-1; TRBD1 matches at 7 bases. There are 12 residues in the CDR3. J lost 3 bases, V lost 10 bases, and 3 bases had no gene match. Looked up from germline, CDR1 is ENHRY and CDR2 is SYGVKD. The CDR3 sequence: CATWDSYNEQFF. DNA for the CDR3: TGTGCCACGTGGGACAGCTACAATGAGCAGTTCTTC.

V and J are TRBV5-1 and TRBJ2-2, with 13 bases fitting TRBD2. The CDR3 spans 18 residues. Germline CDR1 reads SGHRS; CDR2 reads YFSETQ. Trimming removed 4 bases from V and 4 bases from J; junction bases left unmatched: 10. CDR3 sequence reads: CASSVRGLAGVRTGELFF. The DNA for the CDR3 is TGCGCCAGCAGCGTACGAGGACTAGCGGGAGTTCGCACCGGGGAGCTGTTTTTT.

The chain recombines TRBV5-4 with TRBJ2-3, with 13 bases lining up with TRBD2. The trim removed 3 bases at V and 4 bases at J, leaving 2 bases unmatched. This CDR3 comprises 15 residues. CDR1 SGHNT and CDR2 YYREEE come from the germline V gene (reference sequence). The CDR3, as DNA: TGTGCCAGCAGCTCCGGACTAGCGGGAGCAGATACGCAGTATTTT. Protein sequence: CASSSGLAGADTQYF.

The rearrangement joins TRBV3-1 (or the pseudogene TRBV3-2) to TRBJ2-2; D unresolved. Deletions cut 9 bases from V and 2 bases from J, with 16 bases between. The CDR3 has 15 amino acids. Germline-derived CDR1 and CDR2 are LGHDT and YNNKEL (reference sequence). CDR3 in amino acids: CASQRALQNTGELFF. The CDR3, as DNA: TGTGCCAGTCAACGGGCCTTACAAAACACCGGGGAGCTGTTTTTT.

The chain joins TRBV11-2 to TRBJ1-4; D is ambiguous. Germline CDR1 is SGHAT and CDR2 is FQNNGV. Trimming left V 0 bases short and J 7 bases short, with 6 bases between. The length of the CDR3 is 13 residues. CDR3 sequence reads: CASSLDRIEKLFF. In DNA form, the CDR3 reads TGTGCCAGCAGCTTAGATCGGATTGAAAAACTGTTTTTT.

The chain uses TRBV9 and TRBJ2-5; 7 nucleotides line up with TRBD2. The junction had 1 base not matched to a gene; V was cut back by 0 bases and J by 2 bases. Germline CDR1 is SGDLS and CDR2 is YYNGEE. The CDR3 runs 14 residues. The CDR3 DNA is TGTGCCAGCAGCGTAGGACTAGCACAAGAGACCCAGTACTTC. Its protein product is CASSVGLAQETQYF. Full variable domain (outside the CDR3, taken from reference TRBV9 and TRBJ2-5): DSGVTQTPKHLITATGQRVTLRCSPRSGDLSVYWYQQSLDQGLQFLIQYYNGEERAKGNILERFSAQQFPDLHSELNLSSLELGDSALYFCASSVGLAQETQYFGPGTRLLVL.

In nucleotides, the CDR3 is TGTGCCAGCACCGCTCAATTGACGGGGTCCCACGAGCAGTACTTC. It translates to CASTAQLTGSHEQYF. J is TRBJ2-7 and V is TRBV28; TRBD2 might be the D (5 bases). The CDR3 contains 15 residues. The germline V gene has CDR1 MDHEN and CDR2 SYDVKM. Deletions cut 7 bases from V and 5 bases from J, with 21 bases between.

The chain carries TRBV2 and TRBJ2-4, with D tentatively TRBD1 or TRBD2 (5 bases each). V was cut by 5 bases and J by 8 bases, with 10 bases left in between. Germline V gives CDR1 SNHLY, CDR2 FYNNEI. This CDR3 region has 12 residues. CDR3 region: CASSRDPDIQYF. For the CDR3, the DNA is TGTGCCAGCAGTCGGGACCCGGACATTCAGTACTTC.

The chain links TRBV10-1 to TRBJ2-4, with D hard to call. Trimming took off 3 bases at V and 1 base at J, with 7 bases between the two ends. Germline V gene lookup returns CDR1 WNHNN and CDR2 SYGVQD (reference sequence). The CDR3 is 14 residues long. The CDR3 here is CASSEPRAKNIQYF. The CDR3 nucleotides are TGCGCCAGCAGTGAACCAAGGGCCAAAAACATTCAGTACTTC.

The gene calls are TRBV9 and TRBJ2-2; possibly TRBD1 or TRBD2 for D (5 bases each). Per germline, CDR1 SGDLS and CDR2 YYNGEE. The CDR3 runs 14 residues. V lost 0 bases to trimming and J lost 4 bases, with 7 bases between them. In DNA form, the CDR3 reads TGTGCCAGCAGCGTAGGAGGGGCCACCGGGGAGCTGTTTTTT. Translated: CASSVGGATGELFF.

This clone was detected only a few times. The chain employs TRBV30 and TRBJ2-2; D not certain. Trimming cost V 3 bases and J 7 bases, with 6 bases left between them. The germline V gene encodes CDR1 GTSNPN and CDR2 SVGIG (reference sequence). The CDR3 contains 11 residues. CDR3 in DNA: TGTGCCTGGAGACGAATCGGGGAGCTGTTTTTT. Protein product: CAWRRIGELFF.

V and J are TRBV5-1 and TRBJ1-1; D is ambiguous. Germline lookup yields CDR1 SGHRS and CDR2 YFSETQ. This CDR3 contains 14 residues. V lost 0 bases and J lost 1, with 7 bases in between. Written as DNA, the CDR3 is TGCGCCAGCAGCTTGGACCTGTGGAACACTGAAGCTTTCTTT. Amino acids: CASSLDLWNTEAFF.

A few counts support this clone. The chain combines TRBV29-1 with TRBJ2-2; 7 nucleotides line up with TRBD2. Germline CDR1 and CDR2: SQVTM and ANQGSEA. CDR3 length: 14 amino acids. V dropped 6 bases and J dropped 0; count of bases not matched to a gene: 4. DNA for the CDR3: TGCAGCGTCGTAAGCGGGGCGAACACCGGGGAGCTGTTTTTT. Translating it yields CSVVSGANTGELFF.